The clone carrying this T cell receptor (beta chain) was seen more than once but under ten times. Its cognate antigen is unknown. A junction boundary mismatches the germline segment, possibly from a read error. This record belongs to a study of T cell repertoires in ileal Crohn's disease. Study-wide context: All patients had surgery for stricturing (around 60%) or penetrating (around 40%) disease. Broader study findings: Endoscopic recurrence occurred in every patient whose clonality exceeded 26.8%. Compared with non-smokers, active smokers at surgery showed more clonal expansions.

This CDR3 spans 15 amino acids. CDR1 and CDR2 from the germline V gene are SSHAT and FNYEAQ (reference sequence). TCRB immunosequencing input was about 0.55 micrograms of biopsy DNA per sample. Libraries were prepared by immunoSEQ multiplex PCR; TCRdb keeps only in-frame clonotypes and omits some of them. This sample carries roughly 31,000 clones, around 80% of them seen once, and the ten largest clones take roughly 20%. The TCR was taken from an adult with Crohn's disease. The sample consisted of ileal tissue. The chain recombines TRBV7-7 with TRBJ2-1; 7 bases are a match to TRBD1. The CDR3: CASSIDRASYNEQFF. The CDR3 region has the DNA TGTGCTAGCAGCATCGACAGGGCTAGCTACAATGAGCAGTTCTTC.